This T cell receptor (beta chain) was recovered during a study of blood T cells in healthy people across ages. As concerns this clonotype: Its matching antigen is unknown.

Study findings and constraints: Observed TCR beta diversity per million T cells went down as age went up. This fall followed a roughly linear course with age.

The length of the CDR3 is 14 residues. CDR1 is SGDLS and CDR2 is YYNGEE in the germline V gene. With 0 bases removed from V and 0 bases from J, the gap between germline ends came to 6 bases. A J-beta primer mix and a sample-barcoded 5' primer were used in a second PCR of roughly 6 to 11 cycles. Each cDNA molecule, via a template-switch adaptor with 12 random nucleotides, was tagged. TCRdb reprocessed the 5' RACE reads with MiXCR, giving one entry per CDR3 protein. The data contain some 710,000 distinct CDR3 sequences, roughly 46% of them singletons. The TCR originated in an elderly man in good health. Sequenced input: blood. The chain links TRBV9 to TRBJ2-5; D gene unclear. This chain's CDR3 is CASSVGLYQETQYF. The CDR3 bases are TGTGCCAGCAGCGTAGGTCTGTACCAAGAGACCCAGTACTTC.